This T cell receptor beta chain was sequenced during a study of T-cell reconstitution after alpha-beta-depleted transplantation in children (dated by TCRdb to 2015 to 2016). About the study as a whole: Using TCR repertoire profiling, the study quantitatively followed how T-cell immune reconstitution unfolded in children after TCRalphabeta/CD19-depleted allogeneic hematopoietic cell transplantation.

Here is what the overall study found, with its caveats: In some patients, high TCRbeta diversity at day 60 was attributed to recipient T cells and intrathymic progenitors that had survived conditioning. The apparently early recovery of alphabetaT-cell counts about two months after transplant reportedly depended on only several hundred rapidly expanded clones that came from non-depleted graft cells. Over subsequent months, a decline in hyperexpanded clone frequencies was noted, and after one year, T-cell counts and TCRbeta diversity were mostly ascribed to newly produced T cells.

Libraries were made using PCR. These reads were obtained on an Illumina HiSeq 2500. TCR libraries were prepared with molecular barcoding, using unique molecular identifiers to normalize TCRbeta repertoire quantification. Through fastp at Q25 and MiXCR, TCRdb rebuilt clones from the public reads, retaining in-frame beta chains. Merged by CDR3 protein, the rows form single entries marked with the most common genes and DNA. Recorded for this sample are about 120,000 distinct CDR3 sequences; under 30% of them occurred a single time. The top ten constitute 10% to 13% of the sample. Interpreted using the paper, the treatment or condition label stands for: allogeneic hematopoietic cell transplantation with graft depleted of TCRalphabeta T cells and CD19 B cells. Transplant recipients were children who received TCRalphabeta/CD19-depleted allogeneic hematopoietic cell grafts. V gives up 3 bases and J gives up 1 base, and the segment between their germline ends measures 12 bases. CDR1 and CDR2 are drawn from the germline V gene (reference sequence): DFQATT, SNEGSKA. Including the terminal cysteine and phenylalanine, the CDR3 comprises 15 residues. The entry retains the CDR3 DNA only, 45 bases that are in frame from base 1.

This clonotype was seen only a few times. This clone's antigen is unknown. Base qualities were left out, and no much larger clone turns up one base away. This sequence was found in a male patient between 2 and 10 years old who had a stem cell transplant for chronic granulomatous disease, so the T cells may come from the graft donor. The sequenced sample was PBMCs, mostly from graft donor cells, obtained 180 days after TCRalphabeta/CD19-depleted stem cell transplant. This chain joins TRBV20-1 to TRBJ2-2; the D gene is tentatively TRBD1 or TRBD2, each matching 5 bases. The nucleotide sequence is given as TGCAGTGCTAGTGGGGGTAGTCAGAACACCGGGGAGCTGTTTTTT. It codes for CSASGGSQNTGELFF.